This T cell receptor beta chain was found in a study of blood T cell repertoires in COVID-19. At the level of the study: Samples came from the United States, Italy and Spain, spanning acute and convalescent COVID-19. The cDNA or gDNA used as material had been derived from T cells, B-cell-depleted T cells, or PBMCs.

Per the study methods: Estimation of nucleated cell counts relied on the amplification of reference gene primers. Here immunoSEQ multiplex PCR was the method, and the copy in TCRdb shows in-frame clones only, minus some. That table supplies the V and J calls and clone size; D and trimming were determined from the DNA. In the table there are about 14,000 clones, more than 70% of which are singletons. Trimming shortened V by 5 bases and J by 9 bases, and 17 bases separated the two germline ends. This CDR3 has 13 amino acids. CDR1 and CDR2 (germline): SEHNR, FQNEAQ (reference sequence). The sample consisted of peripheral blood. The chain uses TRBV7-9 and TRBJ2-7; D is possibly TRBD2 (6 bases). This receptor was taken from a human donor in a cohort sampled during active COVID-19. The CDR3 sequence: CASSDPPGVGQYF. The CDR3 bases are TGTGCCAGCAGCGACCCCCCGGGGGTCGGGCAGTACTTC.